These 8 T cell receptor beta chains originate from one sample sequenced in a study of CD8 T cells in Susac syndrome. RNA, at about 0.45 to 1 ug, was reverse transcribed with random hexamers. MiXCR, applied by TCRdb to the immunoSEQ multiplex PCR reads, yields one record per CDR3 protein. The repertoire holds about 160,000 distinct CDR3 sequences, with roughly nine tenths as singletons. Sequenced: CD4+ T cells from PBMCs. The receptor source for this set is a human donor in good health.

V is TRBV30 and J is TRBJ2-7, with 8 positions matching TRBD1. The germline V gene has CDR1 GTSNPN and CDR2 SVGIG (reference sequence). CDR3 size: 17 residues. V shed 0 bases, J shed 9 bases, and the junction held 19 bases outside the gene matches. CDR3 coding DNA: TGTGCCTGGAGTGTACTATTCGGACAGGGTATGCGGAGCGGGCAGTACTTC. Amino acid sequence: CAWSVLFGQGMRSGQYF.

This rearrangement joins TRBV29-1 to TRBJ2-5; D remains ambiguous. The CDR3 runs 12 residues. In germline, CDR1 is SQVTM, CDR2 ANQGSEA. The V end lost 6 bases, the J end lost 4 bases, and 12 bases lay between the germline ends. As DNA, the CDR3 is TGCAGCGTCTCCCCGGGTCCAGAGACCCAGTACTTC. Residues: CSVSPGPETQYF.

The J gene is TRBJ2-1, the V gene TRBV7-2, with 12 bases that match TRBD2. V dropped 6 bases and J dropped 8; count of bases not matched to a gene: 8. Germline loops: CDR1 SGHTA, CDR2 FQGNSA. This CDR3 region has 15 residues. CDR3 loop: CASSSSGGAPYEQFF. For the CDR3, the DNA is TGTGCCAGCAGTTCTAGCGGGGGGGCCCCCTATGAGCAGTTCTTC.

This chain connects TRBV28 to TRBJ1-5; 8 bases fit TRBD1. With V trimmed by 5 bases and J by 7 bases, 10 bases remained unmatched. CDR3 length: 15 residues. Germline assignment: CDR1 MDHEN and CDR2 SYDVKM. The CDR3 nucleotides are TGTGCCAGCAGTCCCCACGACAGGGGCGGACAGCCCCAGCATTTT. Its protein is CASSPHDRGGQPQHF.

This CDR3 is CASTITSGGEQFF. The CDR3 DNA follows: TGTGCCAGCACCATAACTTCGGGGGGGGAGCAGTTCTTC. This chain connects TRBV2 to TRBJ2-1, with 8 bases fitting TRBD2. Germline CDR1 reads SNHLY; CDR2 reads FYNNEI. Trimming removed 7 bases from V and 10 bases from J; junction bases left unmatched: 9. The CDR3 has 13 residues.

The chain recombines TRBV4-1 with TRBJ2-6; no firm D call. Trimming pared 0 bases from V and 0 bases from J, leaving 9 bases between. The CDR3 has 17 amino acids. Germline V gene data show CDR1 as MGHRA and CDR2 as YSYEKL. CDR3 coding DNA: TGCGCCAGCAGCCAAGAAGGCAGACGCTCTGGGGCCAACGTCCTGACTTTC. It codes for CASSQEGRRSGANVLTF.

The sample holds one count of this clonotype. The CDR3 DNA follows: TGTGCCAGCAGAGGGGACCCGGGCAATGAGCAGTTCTTC. Translated: CASRGDPGNEQFF. This chain joins TRBV12-3 or TRBV12-4 and TRBJ2-1, with D tentatively TRBD1 or TRBD2 (5 bases each). The CDR3 is 13 amino acids. The V end lost 6 bases, the J end lost 6 bases, and 12 bases lay between the germline ends.

V usage is TRBV14 and J usage is TRBJ1-4, with 7 bases that match TRBD1. There are 14 residues in the CDR3. J was trimmed by 8 bases and V by 4 bases; bases with no gene match: 7. From germline, CDR1 is SGHDN and CDR2 FVKESK. The DNA of the CDR3 is TGTGCCAGCAGCCGGACAGGACGCGGCGAAAAACTGTTTTTT. It codes for CASSRTGRGEKLFF.